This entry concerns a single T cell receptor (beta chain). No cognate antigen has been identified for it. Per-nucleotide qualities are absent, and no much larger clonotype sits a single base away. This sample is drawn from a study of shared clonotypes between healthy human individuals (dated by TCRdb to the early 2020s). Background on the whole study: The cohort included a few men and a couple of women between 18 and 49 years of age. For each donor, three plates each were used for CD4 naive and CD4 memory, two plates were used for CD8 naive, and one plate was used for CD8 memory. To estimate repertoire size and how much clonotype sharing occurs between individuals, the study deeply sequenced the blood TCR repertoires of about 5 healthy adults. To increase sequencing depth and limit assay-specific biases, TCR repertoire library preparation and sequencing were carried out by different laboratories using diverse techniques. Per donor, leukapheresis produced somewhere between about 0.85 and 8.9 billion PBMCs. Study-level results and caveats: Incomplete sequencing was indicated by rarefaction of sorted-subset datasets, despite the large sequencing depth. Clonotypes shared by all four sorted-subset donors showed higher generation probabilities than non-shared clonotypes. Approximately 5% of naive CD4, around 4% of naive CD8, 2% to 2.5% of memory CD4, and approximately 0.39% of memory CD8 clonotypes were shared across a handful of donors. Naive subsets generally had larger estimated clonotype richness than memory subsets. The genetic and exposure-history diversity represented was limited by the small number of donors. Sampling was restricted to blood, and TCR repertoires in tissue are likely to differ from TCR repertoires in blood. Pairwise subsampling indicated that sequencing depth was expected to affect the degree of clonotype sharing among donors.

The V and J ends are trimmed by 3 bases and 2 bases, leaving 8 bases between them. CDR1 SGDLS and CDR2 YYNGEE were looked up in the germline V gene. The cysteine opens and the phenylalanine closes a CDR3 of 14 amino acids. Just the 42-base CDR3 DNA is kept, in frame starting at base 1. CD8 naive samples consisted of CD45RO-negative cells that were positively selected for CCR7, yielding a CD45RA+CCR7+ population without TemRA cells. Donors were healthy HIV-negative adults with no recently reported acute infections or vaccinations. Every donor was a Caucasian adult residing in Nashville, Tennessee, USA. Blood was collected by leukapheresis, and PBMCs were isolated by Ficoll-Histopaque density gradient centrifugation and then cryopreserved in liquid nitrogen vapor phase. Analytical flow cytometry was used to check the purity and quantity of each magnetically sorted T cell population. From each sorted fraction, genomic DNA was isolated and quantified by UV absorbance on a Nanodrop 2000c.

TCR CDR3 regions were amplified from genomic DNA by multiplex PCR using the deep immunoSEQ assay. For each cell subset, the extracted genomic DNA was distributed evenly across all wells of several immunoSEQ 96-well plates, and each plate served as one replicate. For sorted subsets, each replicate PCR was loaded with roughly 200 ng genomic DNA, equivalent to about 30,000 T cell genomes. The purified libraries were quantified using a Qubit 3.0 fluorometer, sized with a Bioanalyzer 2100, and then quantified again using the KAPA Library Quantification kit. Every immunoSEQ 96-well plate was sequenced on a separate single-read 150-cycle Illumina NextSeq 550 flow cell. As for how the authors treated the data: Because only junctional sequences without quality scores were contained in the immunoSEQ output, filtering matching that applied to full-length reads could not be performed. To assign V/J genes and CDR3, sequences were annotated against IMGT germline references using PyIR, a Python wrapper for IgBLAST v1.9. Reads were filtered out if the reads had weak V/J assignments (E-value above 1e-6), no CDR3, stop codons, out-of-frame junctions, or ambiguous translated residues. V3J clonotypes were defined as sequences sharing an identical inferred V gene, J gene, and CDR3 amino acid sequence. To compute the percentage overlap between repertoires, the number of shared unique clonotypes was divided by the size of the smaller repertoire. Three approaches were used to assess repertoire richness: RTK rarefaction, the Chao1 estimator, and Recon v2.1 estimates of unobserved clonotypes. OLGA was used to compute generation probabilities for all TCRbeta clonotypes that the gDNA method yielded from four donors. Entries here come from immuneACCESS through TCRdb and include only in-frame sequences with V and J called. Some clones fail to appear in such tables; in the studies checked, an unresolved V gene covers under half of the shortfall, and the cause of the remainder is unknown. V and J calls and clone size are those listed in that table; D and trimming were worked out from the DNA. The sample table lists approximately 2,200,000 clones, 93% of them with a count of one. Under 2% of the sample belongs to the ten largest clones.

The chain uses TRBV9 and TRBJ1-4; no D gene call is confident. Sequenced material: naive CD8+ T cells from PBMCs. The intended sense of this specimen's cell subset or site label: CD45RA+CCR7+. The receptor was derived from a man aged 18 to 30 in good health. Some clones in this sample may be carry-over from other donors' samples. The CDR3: CASSEGRTNEKLFF. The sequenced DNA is TGTGCCAGCAGCGAGGGTAGGACTAATGAAAAACTGTTTTTT.